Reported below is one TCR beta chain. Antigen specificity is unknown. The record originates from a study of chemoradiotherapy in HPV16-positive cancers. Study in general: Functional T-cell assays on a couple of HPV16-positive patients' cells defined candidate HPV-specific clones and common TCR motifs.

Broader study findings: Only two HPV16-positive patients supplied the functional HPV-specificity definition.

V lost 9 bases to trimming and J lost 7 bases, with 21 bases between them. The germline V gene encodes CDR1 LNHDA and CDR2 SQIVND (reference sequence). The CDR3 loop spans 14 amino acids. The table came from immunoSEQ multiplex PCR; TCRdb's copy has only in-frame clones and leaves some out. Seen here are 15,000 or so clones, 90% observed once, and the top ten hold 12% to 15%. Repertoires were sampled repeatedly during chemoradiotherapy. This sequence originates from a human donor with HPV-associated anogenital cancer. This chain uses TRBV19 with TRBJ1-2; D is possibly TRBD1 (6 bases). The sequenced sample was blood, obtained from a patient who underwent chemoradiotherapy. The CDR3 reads CASLRVGGAPGYTF. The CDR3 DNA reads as TGTGCCAGCCTAAGGGTCGGGGGGGCGCCTGGCTACACCTTC.